These 27 T cell receptor beta chains were all obtained from the same sample, sequenced in a study of blood T cell repertoires in COVID-19. Here immunoSEQ multiplex PCR was the method, and the copy in TCRdb shows in-frame clones only, minus some. The sample lists 200,000 to 300,000 clones; roughly 85% were seen once. What was sequenced was peripheral blood. Receptors were obtained from a woman aged 18-29 years with acute or convalescent COVID-19.

The J gene is TRBJ2-2, the V gene TRBV5-1; TRBD1 matches at 12 bases. CDR3 length: 17 amino acids. With V trimmed by 4 bases and J by 4 bases, 8 bases remained unmatched. CDR1 and CDR2 (germline): SGHRS, YFSETQ. CDR3 in amino acids: CASSQWDRGPGTGELFF. DNA for the CDR3: TGCGCCAGCAGCCAGTGGGACAGGGGGCCGGGCACCGGGGAGCTGTTTTTT.

This clone has more than one count but fewer than ten. This chain joins TRBV7-9 and TRBJ2-1; 12 bases align to TRBD2. With 3 bases clipped from V and 9 bases from J, the junction kept 6 bases outside the gene matches. The germline V gene has CDR1 SEHNR and CDR2 FQNEAQ (reference sequence). The CDR3 is 15 residues long. This CDR3 reads CASSLSVLAGGEQFF. The DNA of the CDR3 is TGTGCCAGCAGCTTGTCGGTACTAGCGGGAGGTGAGCAGTTCTTC.

This clone has a single count. This chain uses TRBV13 with TRBJ2-7; TRBD1 matches 10 bases. The length of the CDR3 is 15 residues. V shed 3 bases and J 1 base; nucleotides not matched to a gene: 3. The germline V gene has CDR1 PRHDT and CDR2 FYEKMQ (reference sequence). CDR3 sequence reads: CASSFPGQGSYEQYF. The CDR3 DNA reads TGTGCCAGCAGCTTCCCGGGACAGGGGTCCTACGAGCAGTACTTC.

This chain joins TRBV29-1 and TRBJ2-5; 12 bases fit TRBD1. V shed 7 bases and J 1 base; nucleotides not matched to a gene: 10. Germline lookup yields CDR1 SQVTM and CDR2 ANQGSEA. The CDR3 extends over 16 amino acids. This CDR3 is CSAFFPGQGAQETQYF. The DNA for the CDR3 is TGCAGCGCCTTCTTCCCGGGACAGGGGGCCCAAGAGACCCAGTACTTC.

This chain links TRBV28 with TRBJ2-3; D is undetermined. V dropped 7 bases and J dropped 2 bases, with 10 bases sitting between them. Germline values: CDR1 MDHEN, CDR2 SYDVKM. The CDR3 is made up of 13 amino acids. The CDR3 loop reads CASNGGHTDTQYF. Here the CDR3 DNA reads TGTGCCAGCAACGGCGGCCACACAGATACGCAGTATTTT.

V gene TRBV6-5 combines with J gene TRBJ1-1; TRBD1 matches 9 bases. Germline V gene lookup returns CDR1 MNHEY and CDR2 SVGAGI. Germline trimming cut 5 bases from V and 5 bases from J; bases unmatched to any gene: 6. There are 14 residues in the CDR3. The CDR3 protein is CASSLQGADTEAFF. The CDR3 nucleotides read TGTGCCAGCAGTCTACAGGGGGCCGATACTGAAGCTTTCTTT.

This chain connects TRBV15 to TRBJ1-2; D is uncertain. This CDR3 is built from 16 residues. V shed 0 bases and J shed 4 bases, with 15 bases lying between them. Per germline, CDR1 LNHNV and CDR2 YYDKDF (reference sequence). CDR3 in DNA: TGTGCCACCAGCAGAGATCGTGGAGGGCTGAGCTATGGCTACACCTTC. It translates to CATSRDRGGLSYGYTF.

This sequence joins TRBV7-2 and TRBJ2-2; 7 bases fit TRBD2. Per germline, CDR1 SGHTA and CDR2 FQGNSA. V shed 3 bases and J 4 bases; nucleotides not matched to a gene: 5. The CDR3 has 15 residues. The CDR3 loop reads CASSLREFGTGELFF. The CDR3 bases are TGTGCCAGCAGCTTGCGGGAGTTCGGCACCGGGGAGCTGTTTTTT.

This chain links TRBV5-6 with TRBJ1-1; D is perhaps TRBD1 (5 bases). Per germline, CDR1 SGHDT and CDR2 YYEEEE. This CDR3 region has 18 residues. V dropped 2 bases and J dropped 0 bases, with 20 bases sitting between them. CDR3 sequence (DNA): TGTGCCAGCAGCTTAGCCCGGGGACTGCGGACCATGAACACTGAAGCTTTCTTT. Protein product: CASSLARGLRTMNTEAFF.

The sample holds one count of this clone. CDR3 sequence: CASSRDRNQPQHF. CDR3 coding DNA: TGTGCCAGCAGTCGAGACAGAAATCAGCCCCAGCATTTT. The V call is TRBV7-8, the J call TRBJ1-5; D may be TRBD1 (5 bases). The CDR3 runs 13 residues. Germline CDR1 reads SGHVS; CDR2 reads FQNEAQ. V was clipped by 6 bases and J by 4 bases, with 10 bases between them.

The J gene is TRBJ2-7, the V gene TRBV19, with D possibly TRBD2 on 6 matching bases. Trimming pared 5 bases from V and 3 bases from J, leaving 14 bases between. In germline, CDR1 is LNHDA, CDR2 SQIVND (reference sequence). The CDR3 is 14 residues long. The CDR3 region is CASSRPGLDYEQYF. The CDR3 DNA sequence: TGTGCCAGTAGTCGACCGGGACTGGACTACGAGCAGTACTTC.

The DNA for the CDR3 is TGTGCCAGCAGCTTAGGGTGGCCAAATGAGCAGTTCTTC. It codes for CASSLGWPNEQFF. This sequence joins TRBV11-2 and TRBJ2-1; D not certain. Germline lookup yields CDR1 SGHAT and CDR2 FQNNGV. The V end was cut by 1 base, the J end by 7 bases, with 8 bases between. The CDR3 runs 13 residues.

This clone was detected only a few times. This chain uses TRBV5-1 with TRBJ1-1; D is possibly TRBD1 (6 bases). The CDR3 length is 15 residues. Germline V gives CDR1 SGHRS, CDR2 YFSETQ. With 4 bases removed from V and 0 bases from J, the gap between germline ends came to 13 bases. The chain's CDR3 is CASSAEGQMNTEAFF. The CDR3 DNA follows: TGCGCCAGCAGCGCGGAAGGACAGATGAACACTGAAGCTTTCTTT.

The chain recombines TRBV19 with TRBJ1-6, with 11 bases lining up with TRBD1. The V and J ends lost 6 bases and 7 bases, in that order; junction bases with no gene match: 2. This CDR3 comprises 14 residues. Germline V gene lookup returns CDR1 LNHDA and CDR2 SQIVND (reference sequence). In DNA form, the CDR3 reads TGTGCCAGTAGGGGGGACAGGGGGAATTCACCCCTCCACTTT. Translated, it gives CASRGDRGNSPLHF.

V and J are TRBV28 and TRBJ1-1, with D unresolved. This CDR3 region has 13 residues. Per germline, CDR1 MDHEN and CDR2 SYDVKM. Trimming left V 1 base short and J 5 bases short, with 8 bases between. In nucleotides, the CDR3 is TGTGCCAGCAGTTTATCCCAGGTAACTGAAGCTTTCTTT. Amino acids: CASSLSQVTEAFF.

This clone has just a few counts. This sequence joins TRBV6-2 or TRBV6-3 and TRBJ2-2; D not certain. Between the trimmed V and J ends, which lost 4 bases and 5 bases, there was a span of 11 bases. The CDR3 spans 14 residues. Per the germline V gene, CDR1 is MNHEY and CDR2 is SVGEGT. The CDR3 nucleotides read TGTGCCAGCAGTTCCGAATTACAGACCGGGGAGCTGTTTTTT. Its translation is CASSSELQTGELFF.

The J gene is TRBJ2-7, the V gene TRBV28; D possibly corresponds to TRBD2 (6 bases). The CDR3 extends over 13 amino acids. Germline V gene data show CDR1 as MDHEN and CDR2 as SYDVKM. The V end lost 4 bases, the J end lost 6 bases, and 13 bases lay between the germline ends. CDR3 coding DNA: TGTGCCAGCAGTTCCGCTCAGGGAGGCGAGCAGTACTTC. Its protein product is CASSSAQGGEQYF.

The chain combines TRBV19 with TRBJ2-1, with 10 bases matching TRBD2. The CDR3 is 15 amino acids. Germline V gene data show CDR1 as LNHDA and CDR2 as SQIVND (reference sequence). The V gene end was trimmed by 3 bases and the J gene end by 6 bases; junction bases not matched to a gene: 5. CDR3 sequence: CASSIRLAGANEQFF. CDR3 in DNA: TGTGCCAGTAGTATTAGGCTAGCGGGAGCCAATGAGCAGTTCTTC.

The chain uses TRBV10-2 and TRBJ2-3; D not certain. The V gene lost 2 bases and the J gene lost 4 bases, with 16 bases spanning the gap. This CDR3 comprises 16 residues. Germline V gene sequence: CDR1 WSHSY, CDR2 SAAADI. CDR3 loop: CASSEGFSSGPDTQYF. The CDR3 DNA reads as TGCGCCAGCAGTGAGGGGTTCTCTTCAGGTCCAGATACGCAGTATTTT.

This clone showed up just a few times. The rearrangement joins TRBV30 to TRBJ2-2; 9 positions match TRBD2. V shed 0 bases and J 6 bases; nucleotides not matched to a gene: 11. The CDR3 length is 17 residues. CDR1 and CDR2 (germline): GTSNPN, SVGIG (reference sequence). CDR3 in DNA: TGTGCCTGGAGTGTACGGGGACTAGCATGGGTCCCCGGGGAGCTGTTTTTT. This translates into CAWSVRGLAWVPGELFF.

V and J are TRBV24-1 and TRBJ2-1; TRBD2 agrees at 8 bases. This CDR3 spans 16 amino acids. V shed 9 bases and J 5 bases; nucleotides not matched to a gene: 14. Per the germline V gene, CDR1 is KGHDR and CDR2 is SFDVKD. Here the CDR3 reads CATSPRREAYNNEQFF. The DNA for the CDR3 is TGTGCCACCTCCCCTCGGCGGGAGGCGTATAACAATGAGCAGTTCTTC.

A single count supports this clone. The genes are TRBV14 and TRBJ2-5; weak D call: TRBD1 (6 bases). Per the germline V gene, CDR1 is SGHDN and CDR2 is FVKESK. With 6 bases removed from V and 1 base from J, the gap between germline ends came to 12 bases. The CDR3 covers 14 residues. CDR3 DNA: TGTGCCAGCAGTTTCGGACAGTTCCAAGAGACCCAGTACTTC. It specifies CASSFGQFQETQYF.

The V call is TRBV4-2, the J call TRBJ2-3; D might be TRBD2 (5 bases). The germline V gene encodes CDR1 LGHNA and CDR2 YNFKEQ. The CDR3 is 13 amino acids. V lost 1 base, J lost 9 bases, and 11 bases lay in between. The CDR3 bases are TGTGCCAGCAGCCAAGGAATACGGGGAACGCAGTATTTT. Protein product: CASSQGIRGTQYF.

The chain is built from TRBV28 and TRBJ2-5; 9 bases match TRBD1. The CDR3 contains 16 residues. Germline CDR1 MDHEN, CDR2 SYDVKM. The J segment lost 1 base and the V segment lost 4 bases, leaving 7 bases of the junction unmatched. The CDR3 is CASSYRGQGFQETQYF. For the CDR3, the DNA is TGTGCCAGCAGTTACCGGGGACAGGGATTCCAAGAGACCCAGTACTTC.

The J gene is TRBJ1-1, the V gene TRBV19, with 8 nucleotides matching TRBD1. The CDR3 is made up of 15 amino acids. With 5 bases clipped from V and 1 base from J, the junction kept 6 bases outside the gene matches. The germline V gene encodes CDR1 LNHDA and CDR2 SQIVND (reference sequence). In DNA, the CDR3 is TGTGCCAGTAGTCGAGACAGGGGAGAGAACACTGAAGCTTTCTTT. Translating gives CASSRDRGENTEAFF.

This clone was found a few times. The chain carries TRBV3-1 (or the pseudogene TRBV3-2) and TRBJ2-7; D is undetermined. The CDR3 extends over 15 amino acids. Trimming shortened V by 4 bases and J by 3 bases, and 16 bases separated the two germline ends. CDR1 and CDR2 (germline): LGHDT, YNNKEL (reference sequence). The CDR3: CASSPTTGNLYEQYF. Written as DNA, the CDR3 is TGTGCCAGCAGCCCAACTACCGGAAACCTCTACGAGCAGTACTTC.

The gene calls are TRBV5-4 and TRBJ2-3; the match to TRBD2 covers 8 bases. Per the germline V gene, CDR1 is SGHNT and CDR2 is YYREEE (reference sequence). This CDR3 is built from 17 residues. V dropped 3 bases and J dropped 0; count of bases not matched to a gene: 9. The CDR3 sequence: CASSSYPSGSSTDTQYF. CDR3 coding DNA: TGTGCCAGCAGCTCTTACCCTAGCGGGTCTAGCACAGATACGCAGTATTTT.